The entry that follows covers one TCR beta chain sequence. This specimen belongs to a study of T cells in Graves' hyperthyroidism and ophthalmopathy. The CDR3 extends over 13 amino acids. The V end was cut by 3 bases, the J end by 5 bases, with 10 bases between. Germline CDR1 reads LNHNV; CDR2 reads YYDKDF (reference sequence). What was amplified from RNA transcripts were TCR beta CDR3 regions. The HTBI primer set served for first-round RT-PCR of the TCR CDR3. TCRdb reprocessed the multiplex PCR reads with MiXCR, giving one entry per CDR3 protein. The top ten clones hold approximately 54% of a sample with a few hundred thousand distinct CDR3 sequences, roughly 23% of them seen once.

The sample consisted of blood. The genes are TRBV15 and TRBJ1-1; no reliable D call. The sequence was obtained from a woman in her sixties or seventies with Graves' ophthalmopathy. The CDR3 sequence: CATSSPRKTEAFF. The CDR3 bases are TGTGCCACCAGCAGTCCGCGTAAAACTGAAGCTTTCTTT.